The T cell receptor beta chain described here comes from a study of neurological immune-mediated disorders. Study as a whole: Multiple sclerosis patients numbered 34, of whom approximately 31 were relapsing-remitting and 3 secondary progressive.

5'RACE with 10-nucleotide random UMIs produced the cDNA. TCRdb used MiXCR to reprocess the 5' RACE reads, holding one entry per CDR3 protein. This table has fewer than 85,000 distinct CDR3 sequences, around 4.8% appearing once. There are 16 residues in the CDR3. Germline values: CDR1 ENHRY, CDR2 SYGVKD. J gave up 4 bases and V 3 bases, and 5 bases lay outside the gene matches. This clonotype has ten or more counts. Its cognate antigen is unknown. General observations from the study: Among 34 multiple sclerosis patients, phylogenetic grouping put the repertoires of 18 into a single related-CDR3 cluster, a possible signature. CDR3 amino acid sequences of expanded clones were not shared across subjects, a result suggesting private repertoires in all groups.

Sequencing used PBMCs. The origin of this receptor is a woman aged 70-85 years with multiple sclerosis. The V gene is TRBV10-3, the J gene TRBJ2-2; TRBD2 matches at 10 bases. CDR3 residues: CAISEKAGGFTGELFF. CDR3 nucleotide sequence: TGTGCCATCAGTGAAAAAGCGGGAGGGTTCACCGGGGAGCTGTTTTTT.